The 14 T cell receptor beta chains in this list originate from one sample, sequenced in a study of T cell responses to AZD1222 COVID-19 vaccine. TCRdb's table, derived via immunoSEQ multiplex PCR, lists solely in-frame clones and lacks some. The table has some 130,000 clones, over 75% seen once. The material was peripheral blood, obtained on day 0 of AZD1222 vaccination. These TCRs come from an adult in good health.

The genes are TRBV27 and TRBJ2-4; D not resolved. This CDR3 spans 14 amino acids. The germline V gene encodes CDR1 MNHEY and CDR2 SMNVEV (reference sequence). V lost 8 bases, J lost 0 bases, and 11 bases lay in between. In nucleotides, the CDR3 is TGTGCCAGCCGGGCTTTTCTAGCCAAAAACATTCAGTACTTC. Translated, it gives CASRAFLAKNIQYF.

This chain connects TRBV6-6 to TRBJ2-7; D is unclear. The CDR3 loop spans 16 amino acids. Germline V gene lookup returns CDR1 MNHNY and CDR2 SVGAGI (reference sequence). V was trimmed by 5 bases and J by 1 base, leaving 18 bases between them. CDR3 nucleotides: TGTGCCAGCAGTCTGCCCCCCTATGGGGAATCCTACGAGCAGTACTTC. Translating it yields CASSLPPYGESYEQYF.

The rearrangement uses TRBV5-1 and TRBJ1-5; D may be TRBD1 (5 bases). Per the germline V gene, CDR1 is SGHRS and CDR2 is YFSETQ. The CDR3 spans 14 residues. V was clipped by 4 bases and J by 0 bases, with 8 bases between them. CDR3 coding DNA: TGCGCCAGCAGCCCGGACAATAGCAATCAGCCCCAGCATTTT. It is translated as CASSPDNSNQPQHF.

The chain combines TRBV19 with TRBJ1-5; no clear D gene. Germline V gene lookup returns CDR1 LNHDA and CDR2 SQIVND (reference sequence). The ends were cut back, 3 bases at V and 0 bases at J, with 15 bases in the middle. This CDR3 contains 17 residues. The CDR3 DNA sequence: TGTGCCAGTAGTATTCCCGCCGGGGTTGGTAGCAATCAGCCCCAGCATTTT. It translates to CASSIPAGVGSNQPQHF.

CDR3 amino acids: CASSLAGVLGYTF. CDR3 coding DNA: TGTGCCAGCAGCTTAGCAGGTGTCCTGGGCTACACCTTC. This chain uses TRBV11-2 with TRBJ1-2; D is ambiguous. The CDR3 extends over 13 amino acids. The V end lost 1 base, the J end lost 8 bases, and 11 bases lay between the germline ends. CDR1 and CDR2 from the germline V gene are SGHAT and FQNNGV.

This rearrangement joins TRBV12-3 or TRBV12-4 to TRBJ1-5; D unclear. Between the trimmed V and J ends, which lost 3 bases and 4 bases, there was a span of 7 bases. CDR3 length: 13 residues. CDR3 in DNA: TGTGCCAGCAGTTTGCTAACAAATCAGCCCCAGCATTTT. As protein: CASSLLTNQPQHF.

V gene TRBV6-1 combines with J gene TRBJ1-5; D ambiguous. The ends were cut back, 0 bases at V and 4 bases at J, with 13 bases in the middle. Per the germline V gene, CDR1 is MNHNS and CDR2 is SASEGT. The CDR3 is 16 residues long. The CDR3 sequence is CASSEAWWEGNQPQHF. CDR3 DNA: TGTGCCAGCAGTGAAGCGTGGTGGGAAGGGAATCAGCCCCAGCATTTT.

The chain has TRBV7-3 and TRBJ2-5; D is ambiguous. This CDR3 is built from 13 residues. V was cut by 3 bases and J by 0 bases, with 5 bases left in between. Germline lookup yields CDR1 SGHTA and CDR2 FQGTGA. The CDR3 is CASSLRYQETQYF. The CDR3 nucleotides read TGTGCCAGCAGCTTGCGGTACCAAGAGACCCAGTACTTC.

This clone was seen a few times. The V gene is TRBV7-9, the J gene TRBJ2-7; 7 bases agree with TRBD1. Germline V gene lookup returns CDR1 SEHNR and CDR2 FQNEAQ (reference sequence). V was pared by 5 bases and J by 7 bases, with 20 bases of the junction left unmatched. This CDR3 spans 17 amino acids. CDR3 coding DNA: TGTGCCAGCAGCCCCGGGACAGTCCTTTTAGTTGCTTGGGAGCAGTACTTC. Translated: CASSPGTVLLVAWEQYF.

The chain joins TRBV7-2 to TRBJ2-1; D is ambiguous. The CDR3 length is 12 residues. CDR1 is SGHTA, CDR2 FQGNSA, per germline. The ends were cut back, 6 bases at V and 10 bases at J, with 13 bases in the middle. In nucleotides, the CDR3 is TGTGCCAGCAGATTAATAGGTCACGAGCAGTTCTTC. Its translation: CASRLIGHEQFF. The whole variable domain, remainder taken from reference TRBV7-2 and TRBJ2-1, is GAGVSQSPSNKVTEKGKDVELRCDPISGHTALYWYRQSLGQGLEFLIYFQGNSAPDKSGLPSDRFSAERTGGSVSTLTIQRTQQEDSAVYLCASRLIGHEQFFGPGTRLTVL.

This clone was counted once. V gene TRBV30 combines with J gene TRBJ1-3; D is uncertain. This CDR3 spans 12 amino acids. The V end lost 6 bases, the J end lost 4 bases, and 10 bases lay between the germline ends. Germline V gene lookup returns CDR1 GTSNPN and CDR2 SVGIG (reference sequence). The CDR3 spells CACHMGGNTIYF. Here the CDR3 DNA reads TGTGCCTGTCACATGGGGGGAAACACCATATATTTT.

This rearrangement joins TRBV18 to TRBJ1-1, with D possibly being TRBD1 (5 bases). The CDR3 sequence is 15 residues long. V dropped 4 bases and J dropped 4 bases, with 16 bases sitting between them. The V gene's germline CDR1 is KGHSH and CDR2 LQKENI. The CDR3 DNA reads TGTGCCAGCTCACTCGGGGGGGGATCGTCCACTGAAGCTTTCTTT. Residues: CASSLGGGSSTEAFF.

The rearrangement uses TRBV15 and TRBJ2-5; D is undetermined. This CDR3 contains 13 residues. Trimming left V 2 bases short and J 1 base short, with 5 bases between. Germline CDR1 LNHNV, CDR2 YYDKDF (reference sequence). The chain's CDR3 is CATSRNVQETQYF. Written as DNA, the CDR3 is TGTGCCACCAGCAGAAACGTCCAAGAGACCCAGTACTTC.

This clone was counted a single time. The rearrangement uses TRBV2 and TRBJ1-1; the match to TRBD1 covers 11 bases. The CDR3 contains 14 residues. Losses at the gene ends were 10 bases for V and 0 bases for J; bases not matched to a gene: 4. Per the germline V gene, CDR1 is SNHLY and CDR2 is FYNNEI. This CDR3 is CATGQGGMNTEAFF. The DNA for the CDR3 is TGTGCCACGGGACAGGGGGGGATGAACACTGAAGCTTTCTTT. Together with reference TRBV2 and TRBJ1-1, the CDR3 gives the full variable domain: EPEVTQTPSHQVTQMGQEVILRCVPISNHLYFYWYRQILGQKVEFLVSFYNNEISEKSEIFDDQFSVERPDGSNFTLKIRSTKLEDSAMYFCATGQGGMNTEAFFGQGTRLTVV.